Listed below are T cell receptor beta chains from one sample, sequenced in a study of shared clonotypes between healthy human individuals. TCRdb's copy holds only in-frame clones and misses some; the assay was immunoSEQ multiplex PCR. Here the sample spans 2 million to 3 million clones, roughly 93% being singletons. Sequenced sample: naive CD4+ T cells from PBMCs. All receptors derive from a man between 18 and 35 years old in good health. Some clones in this sample may be carry-over from other donors' samples. CDR3s include the opening cysteine and the closing phenylalanine or tryptophan. Each record gives: CDR3 protein, CDR3 DNA, V gene, D gene, clone size, J gene. The D gene is left open where the match is weak. Some rows have no size entry. The others give once, few or many, or a class for an expanded clone.

CATSTRDLHDNEQFF	TGTGCCACCAGCACCCGGGACCTCCACGACAATGAGCAGTTCTTC	TRBV15	NA	NA	TRBJ2-1
CSVGGLALQEQYF	TGCAGCGTTGGAGGACTAGCCCTTCAGGAGCAGTACTTC	TRBV29-1	TRBD2	NA	TRBJ2-7
CASSLGSGPYNEQFF	TGTGCCAGCAGCTTGGGTAGCGGCCCCTACAATGAGCAGTTCTTC	TRBV5-4	NA	NA	TRBJ2-1
CASTRTGGSYEQYF	TGTGCCAGCACCCGGACAGGGGGCTCCTACGAGCAGTACTTC	TRBV6-6	TRBD1	NA	TRBJ2-7
CASSERPGLQETQYF	TGTGCCAGCAGTGAACGACCGGGACTACAAGAGACCCAGTACTTC	TRBV25-1	TRBD2	NA	TRBJ2-5
CASSFPNTEAFF	TGTGCCAGCAGTTTCCCGAACACTGAAGCTTTCTTT	TRBV2	NA	NA	TRBJ1-1
CASSVAGMEAGELFF	TGTGCCAGCAGCGTAGCCGGGATGGAGGCCGGGGAGCTGTTTTTT	TRBV9	NA	NA	TRBJ2-2
CASSLDIYGYTF	TGTGCCAGCAGCCTCGACATCTATGGCTACACCTTC	TRBV28	NA	few	TRBJ1-2
CAWSPTWTRQYF	TGTGCCTGGAGTCCCACTTGGACTCGGCAGTACTTC	TRBV30	NA	NA	TRBJ2-7
CASRSGSTDTQYF	TGCGCCAGCAGGTCAGGGAGCACAGATACGCAGTATTTT	TRBV4-1	NA	NA	TRBJ2-3
CASSTGGNQPQHF	TGTGCCAGCTCTACAGGGGGGAATCAGCCCCAGCATTTT	TRBV18	TRBD1	NA	TRBJ1-5
CASSSLASSGANVLTF	TGTGCCAGCAGCTCCCTGGCGAGCTCTGGGGCCAACGTCCTGACTTTC	TRBV5-6	NA	NA	TRBJ2-6
CASSEGQGARVRETQYF	TGTGCCAGCAGTGAAGGACAGGGGGCGAGGGTTCGGGAGACCCAGTACTTC	TRBV6-1	TRBD1	NA	TRBJ2-5
CASSDGTVNEKLFF	TGTGCCAGCAGCGACGGGACAGTTAATGAAAAACTGTTTTTT	TRBV11-2	TRBD1	NA	TRBJ1-4
CASSQRGLTNQETQYF	TGTGCCAGCAGCCAGAGGGGTTTAACCAACCAAGAGACCCAGTACTTC	TRBV4-2	NA	NA	TRBJ2-5
CAGSPTNRDVYVQETQYF	TGTGCCGGCTCACCAACGAACCGGGACGTCTATGTCCAAGAGACCCAGTACTTC	TRBV18	NA	NA	TRBJ2-5
CASSLAEGSLTF	TGTGCCAGCAGCTTAGCTGAGGGCTCCCTGACTTTC	TRBV7-9	NA	NA	TRBJ2-6
CASSQGQGGLYGYTF	TGTGCCAGCAGCCAGGGACAGGGGGGCCTCTATGGCTACACCTTC	TRBV5-4	TRBD1	NA	TRBJ1-2
CASSLSWDTGNTIYF	TGCGCCAGCAGCTTGAGTTGGGACACTGGAAACACCATATATTTT	TRBV5-1	NA	NA	TRBJ1-3
CASSFSLGQTSGNTIYF	TGCGCCAGCAGCTTTAGCCTGGGACAGACCTCTGGAAACACCATATATTTT	TRBV5-1	TRBD1	NA	TRBJ1-3
CASSLARQDTQYF	TGTGCCAGCAGCTTAGCGCGTCAAGATACGCAGTATTTT	TRBV7-2	NA	NA	TRBJ2-3
CASSMLGTGVIRGYTF	TGTGCCAGCAGTATGCTCGGGACAGGGGTGATCCGTGGCTACACCTTC	TRBV28	TRBD1	few	TRBJ1-2
CASSLGWRENSNQPQHF	TGTGCCAGCAGTTTGGGGTGGAGGGAGAATAGCAATCAGCCCCAGCATTTT	TRBV28	NA	NA	TRBJ1-5
CASSQGGQRSGEQYF	TGTGCCAGCAGCCAGGGGGGACAAAGATCAGGCGAGCAGTACTTC	TRBV7-2	NA	NA	TRBJ2-7
CASTPGQGTDTQYF	TGCGCCAGCACCCCCGGTCAGGGGACAGATACGCAGTATTTT	TRBV5-1	NA	NA	TRBJ2-3
CASSSVDRVYGYTF	TGTGCCAGCAGTTCCGTAGACAGGGTCTATGGCTACACCTTC	TRBV6-5	TRBD1	NA	TRBJ1-2
CASSLYLWGYTF	TGTGCCAGCAGCTTATATCTTTGGGGCTACACCTTC	TRBV7-2	NA	NA	TRBJ1-2
CASSLRTGGNTEAFF	TGTGCCAGCAGCCTCCGGACAGGGGGGAACACTGAAGCTTTCTTT	TRBV7-9	TRBD1	NA	TRBJ1-1
CASSLEGSDTHHEQYF	TGTGCCAGCAGCTTAGAGGGCTCGGATACACACCACGAGCAGTACTTC	TRBV11-3	NA	NA	TRBJ2-7
CASTGTAYGYTF	TGTGCCAGTACGGGGACTGCGTATGGCTACACCTTC	TRBV19	NA	NA	TRBJ1-2
CASSLGLIQETQYF	TGTGCCAGCAGCTTAGGTCTTATACAAGAGACCCAGTACTTC	TRBV7-2	NA	NA	TRBJ2-5
CASSLKTGGLHSPLHF	TGTGCCAGCAGTCTTAAGACAGGGGGTTTACACTCACCCCTCCACTTT	TRBV28	TRBD1	NA	TRBJ1-6